The clone carrying this TCR beta chain showed up just once. Its matching antigen is unknown. This record comes from a study of T cells in localized non-small cell lung cancer. Findings of the study overall: Adjacent lung had a median roughly 50 of the 100 largest tumor clones. Those with higher blood T cell density had longer overall survival.

Assay used: immunoSEQ multiplex PCR; TCRdb lists only in-frame clones, some missing. The table shows about 40,000 clones, with under 90% occurring only once. In germline, CDR1 is MNHEY, CDR2 SVGAGI. Trimming shortened V by 0 bases and J by 12 bases, and 8 bases separated the two germline ends. The CDR3 covers 11 residues. The source is a male donor at least 60 years old with stage II lung adenocarcinoma. Sequenced material: peripheral blood mononuclear cells, taken before any cancer treatment. The chain recombines TRBV6-5 with TRBJ1-1; D not certain. DNA for the CDR3: TGTGCCAGCAGTTACTCGAAGGGTACTTTCTTT. This codes for CASSYSKGTFF.